These 3 T cell receptor beta chains originate from one sample sequenced in a study of identical twins. TCRdb reprocessed the 5' RACE reads via MiXCR and lists one record per CDR3 protein. Here the sample spans roughly 690,000 distinct CDR3 sequences, approximately 22% being singletons. The data also belong to a second study, concerning T cells expressing NK-cell markers.

The sequencing input was PBMCs. The receptors originated from a woman in her late teens or twenties in good health.

This clonotype was found many times. This chain links TRBV7-2 with TRBJ2-3; 13 nucleotides align to TRBD2. Germline V gene lookup returns CDR1 SGHTA and CDR2 FQGNSA. Trimming took 5 bases from V and 8 from J; bases not matched to a gene: 7. The CDR3 contains 15 residues. The CDR3 sequence: CASSPRTSGGPTQYF. The CDR3 DNA sequence: TGTGCCAGCAGCCCTCGGACTAGCGGGGGCCCTACGCAGTATTTT. The full variable domain, completed using reference TRBV7-2 and TRBJ2-3, is GAGVSQSPSNKVTEKGKDVELRCDPISGHTALYWYRQSLGQGLEFLIYFQGNSAPDKSGLPSDRFSAERTGGSVSTLTIQRTQQEDSAVYLCASSPRTSGGPTQYFGPGTRLTVL.

This clonotype was observed many times. J is TRBJ2-5 and V is TRBV12-3 or TRBV12-4; 7 nucleotides agree with TRBD2. The CDR3 is made up of 16 amino acids. V lost 7 bases, J lost 5 bases, and 16 bases stayed unmatched. The CDR3 DNA follows: TGTGCCAGCACCCCGTTCGCTAGGGGCGGGAGCGAGACCCAGTACTTC. It specifies CASTPFARGGSETQYF.

The chain carries TRBV5-6 and TRBJ1-5; D possibly corresponds to TRBD1 (5 bases). The germline V and J ends were trimmed by 4 bases and 2 bases, with 10 bases remaining between them. Per germline, CDR1 SGHDT and CDR2 YYEEEE. The CDR3 runs 14 residues. The CDR3 loop is CASSTAGGNQPQHF. The CDR3 DNA is TGTGCCAGCAGCACAGCGGGGGGCAATCAGCCCCAGCATTTT.